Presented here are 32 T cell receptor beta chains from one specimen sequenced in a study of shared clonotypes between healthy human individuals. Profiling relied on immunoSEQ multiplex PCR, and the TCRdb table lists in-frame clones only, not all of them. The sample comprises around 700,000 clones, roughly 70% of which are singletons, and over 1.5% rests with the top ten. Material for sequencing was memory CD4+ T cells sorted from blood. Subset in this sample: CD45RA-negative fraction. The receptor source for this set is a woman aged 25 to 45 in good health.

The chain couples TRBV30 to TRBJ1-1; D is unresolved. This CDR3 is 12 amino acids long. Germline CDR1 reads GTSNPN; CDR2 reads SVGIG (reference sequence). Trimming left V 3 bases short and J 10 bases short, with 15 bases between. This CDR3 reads CAWSQTPSPAFF. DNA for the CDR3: TGTGCCTGGAGCCAAACCCCCTCCCCAGCTTTCTTT. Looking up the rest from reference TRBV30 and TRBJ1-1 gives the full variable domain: SQTIHQWPATLVQPVGSPLSLECTVEGTSNPNLYWYRQAAGRGLQLLFYSVGIGQISSEVPQNLSASRPQDRQFILSSKKLLLSDSGFYLCAWSQTPSPAFFGQGTRLTVV.

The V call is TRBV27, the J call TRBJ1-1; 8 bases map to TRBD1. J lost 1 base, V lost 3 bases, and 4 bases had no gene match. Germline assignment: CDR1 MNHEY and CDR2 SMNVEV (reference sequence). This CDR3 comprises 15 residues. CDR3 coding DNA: TGTGCCAGCAGTTTCCAGGGGGCGCGGAACACTGAAGCTTTCTTT. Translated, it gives CASSFQGARNTEAFF.

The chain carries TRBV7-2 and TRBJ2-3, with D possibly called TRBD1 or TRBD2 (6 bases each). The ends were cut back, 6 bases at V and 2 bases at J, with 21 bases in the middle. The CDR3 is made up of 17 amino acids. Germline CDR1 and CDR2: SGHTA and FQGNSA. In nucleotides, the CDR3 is TGTGCCAGCAGTCATGGGGGGCGGAACGCCCACACAGATACGCAGTATTTT. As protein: CASSHGGRNAHTDTQYF.

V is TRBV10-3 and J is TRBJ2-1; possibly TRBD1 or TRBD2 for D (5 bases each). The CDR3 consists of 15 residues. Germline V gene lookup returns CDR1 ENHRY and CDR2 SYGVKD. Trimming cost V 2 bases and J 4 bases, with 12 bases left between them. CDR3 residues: CAISEGTPSYNEQFF. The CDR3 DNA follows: TGTGCCATCAGTGAGGGGACCCCCTCTTACAATGAGCAGTTCTTC.

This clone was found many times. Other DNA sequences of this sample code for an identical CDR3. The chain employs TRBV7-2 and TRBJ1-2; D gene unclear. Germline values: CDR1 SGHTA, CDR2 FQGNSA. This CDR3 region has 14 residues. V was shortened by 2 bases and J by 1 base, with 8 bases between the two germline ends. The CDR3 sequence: CASSLQRDNYGYTF. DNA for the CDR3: TGTGCCAGCAGCTTACAGAGAGATAACTATGGCTACACCTTC. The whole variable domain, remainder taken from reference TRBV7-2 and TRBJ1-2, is GAGVSQSPSNKVTEKGKDVELRCDPISGHTALYWYRQSLGQGLEFLIYFQGNSAPDKSGLPSDRFSAERTGGSVSTLTIQRTQQEDSAVYLCASSLQRDNYGYTFGSGTRLTVV.

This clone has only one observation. This CDR3 reads CASSLRDSKTGELFF. The CDR3 region has the DNA TGTGCCAGCAGTTTACGGGACTCAAAAACAGGGGAGCTGTTTTTT. The genes are TRBV6-6 and TRBJ2-2; a possible D gene is TRBD2 (6 bases). Germline CDR1 and CDR2: MNHNY and SVGAGI (reference sequence). This CDR3 is built from 15 residues. Trimming removed 4 bases at V and 8 bases at J, with 17 bases between.

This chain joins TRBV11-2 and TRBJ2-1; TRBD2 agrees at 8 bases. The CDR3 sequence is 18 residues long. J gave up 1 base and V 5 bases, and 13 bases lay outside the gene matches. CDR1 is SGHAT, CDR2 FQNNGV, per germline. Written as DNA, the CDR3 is TGTGCCAGCAGCCCCCGGATTGAAAGACTAGCGTCCTACAATGAGCAGTTCTTC. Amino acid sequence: CASSPRIERLASYNEQFF.

The DNA for the CDR3 is TGTGCCATCAGTACAACTGGGGGATCAGATACGCAGTATTTT. Translation gives CAISTTGGSDTQYF. The chain has TRBV10-3 and TRBJ2-3; D may be TRBD1 or TRBD2 (5 bases each). Trimming cost V 5 bases and J 4 bases, with 13 bases left between them. Germline V gives CDR1 ENHRY, CDR2 SYGVKD. This CDR3 contains 14 residues.

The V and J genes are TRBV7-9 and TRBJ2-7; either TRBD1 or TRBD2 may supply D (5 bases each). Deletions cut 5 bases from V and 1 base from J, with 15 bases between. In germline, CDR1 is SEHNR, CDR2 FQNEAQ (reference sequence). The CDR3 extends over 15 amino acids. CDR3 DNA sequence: TGTGCCAGCAGCAGGTCCGGGACGGTATCCTACGAGCAGTACTTC. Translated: CASSRSGTVSYEQYF.

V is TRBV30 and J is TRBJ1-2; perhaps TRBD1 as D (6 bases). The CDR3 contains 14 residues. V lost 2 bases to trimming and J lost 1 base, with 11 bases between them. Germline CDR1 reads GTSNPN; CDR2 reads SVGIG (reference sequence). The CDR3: CAWSPGHSNYGYTF. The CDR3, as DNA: TGTGCCTGGAGTCCGGGACACAGTAACTATGGCTACACCTTC.

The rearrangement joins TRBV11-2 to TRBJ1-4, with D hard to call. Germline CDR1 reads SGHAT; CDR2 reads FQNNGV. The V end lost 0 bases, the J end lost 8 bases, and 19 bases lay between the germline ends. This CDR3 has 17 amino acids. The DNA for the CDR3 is TGTGCCAGCAGCTTAGATCCCTTTGGGGTAGTCGAGGAAAAACTGTTTTTT. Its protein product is CASSLDPFGVVEEKLFF. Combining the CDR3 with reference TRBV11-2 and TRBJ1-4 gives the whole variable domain EAGVAQSPRYKIIEKRQSVAFWCNPISGHATLYWYQQILGQGPKLLIQFQNNGVVDDSQLPKDRFSAERLKGVDSTLKIQPAKLEDSAVYLCASSLDPFGVVEEKLFFGSGTQLSVL.

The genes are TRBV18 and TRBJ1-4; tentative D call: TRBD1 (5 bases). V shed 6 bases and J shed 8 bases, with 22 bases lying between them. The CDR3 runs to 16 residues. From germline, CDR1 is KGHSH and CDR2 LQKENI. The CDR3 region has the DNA TGTGCCAGCTCGCCGACTAGCGGGGGAAGCGACGAAAAACTGTTTTTT. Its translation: CASSPTSGGSDEKLFF.

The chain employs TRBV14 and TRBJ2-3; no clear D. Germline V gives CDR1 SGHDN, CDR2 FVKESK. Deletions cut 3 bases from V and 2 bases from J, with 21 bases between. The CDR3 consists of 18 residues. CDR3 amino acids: CASSHHRKAKDPTDTQYF. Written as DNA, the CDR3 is TGTGCCAGCAGCCATCATCGAAAGGCCAAAGACCCCACAGATACGCAGTATTTT.

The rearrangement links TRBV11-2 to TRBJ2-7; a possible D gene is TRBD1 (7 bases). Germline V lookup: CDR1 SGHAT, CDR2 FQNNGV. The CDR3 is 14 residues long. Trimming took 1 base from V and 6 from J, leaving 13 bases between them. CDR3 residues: CASSLGQGEAEQYF. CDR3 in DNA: TGTGCCAGCAGCTTAGGTCAGGGGGAGGCCGAGCAGTACTTC.

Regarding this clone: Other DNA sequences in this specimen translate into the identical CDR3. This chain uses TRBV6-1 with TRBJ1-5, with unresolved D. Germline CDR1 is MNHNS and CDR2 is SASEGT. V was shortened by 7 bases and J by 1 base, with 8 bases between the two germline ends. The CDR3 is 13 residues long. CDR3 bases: TGTGCCAGCACAAGAGGGAGCAATCAGCCCCAGCATTTT. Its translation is CASTRGSNQPQHF.

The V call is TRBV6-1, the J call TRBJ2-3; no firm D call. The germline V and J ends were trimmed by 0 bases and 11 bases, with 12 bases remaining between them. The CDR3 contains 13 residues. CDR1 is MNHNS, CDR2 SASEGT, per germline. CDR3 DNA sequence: TGTGCCAGCAGTGAAGCGCCTAACTTTTTGCAGTATTTT. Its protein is CASSEAPNFLQYF.

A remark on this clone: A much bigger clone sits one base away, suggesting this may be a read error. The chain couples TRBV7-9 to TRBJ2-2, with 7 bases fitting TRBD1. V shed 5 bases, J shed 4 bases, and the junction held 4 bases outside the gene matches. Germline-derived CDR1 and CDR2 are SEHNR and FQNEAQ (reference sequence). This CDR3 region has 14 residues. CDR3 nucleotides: TGTGCCAGCAGCCCGACAGGGATCACCGGGGAGCTGTTTTTT. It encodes CASSPTGITGELFF.

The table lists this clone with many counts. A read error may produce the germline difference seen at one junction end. CDR3 in amino acids: CASSDSGDTQYF. Written as DNA, the CDR3 is TGTGCCAGCAGTGACTCGGGGGATACGCAGTATTTT. V usage is TRBV6-6 and J usage is TRBJ2-3, with TRBD2 as a possible D gene (5 bases). This CDR3 region has 12 residues. Looked up from germline, CDR1 is MNHNY and CDR2 is SVGAGI (reference sequence).

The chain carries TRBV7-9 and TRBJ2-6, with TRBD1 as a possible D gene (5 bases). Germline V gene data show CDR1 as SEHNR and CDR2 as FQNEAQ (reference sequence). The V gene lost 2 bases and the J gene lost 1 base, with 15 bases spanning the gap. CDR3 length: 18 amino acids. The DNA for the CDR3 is TGTGCCAGCAGCTTAAAATGGCAGGGAATGTCTGGGGCCAACGTCCTGACTTTC. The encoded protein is CASSLKWQGMSGANVLTF.

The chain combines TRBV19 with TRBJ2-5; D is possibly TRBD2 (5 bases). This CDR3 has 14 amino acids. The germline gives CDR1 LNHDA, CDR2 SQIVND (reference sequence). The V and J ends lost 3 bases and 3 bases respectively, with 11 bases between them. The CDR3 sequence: CASSISVEEETQYF. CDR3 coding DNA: TGTGCCAGTAGTATTAGCGTGGAAGAAGAGACCCAGTACTTC. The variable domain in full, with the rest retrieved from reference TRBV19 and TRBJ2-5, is DGGITQSPKYLFRKEGQNVTLSCEQNLNHDAMYWYRQDPGQGLRLIYYSQIVNDFQKGDIAEGYSVSREKKESFPLTVTSAQKNPTAFYLCASSISVEEETQYFGPGTRLLVL.

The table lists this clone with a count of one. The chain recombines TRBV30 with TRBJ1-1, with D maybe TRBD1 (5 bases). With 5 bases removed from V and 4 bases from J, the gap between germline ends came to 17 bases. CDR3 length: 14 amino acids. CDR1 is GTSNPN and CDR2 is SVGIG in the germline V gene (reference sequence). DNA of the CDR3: TGTGCCTGGGACTCCGGGGGGAGGCGCACTGAAGCTTTCTTT. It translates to CAWDSGGRRTEAFF. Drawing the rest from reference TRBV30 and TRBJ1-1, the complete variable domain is SQTIHQWPATLVQPVGSPLSLECTVEGTSNPNLYWYRQAAGRGLQLLFYSVGIGQISSEVPQNLSASRPQDRQFILSSKKLLLSDSGFYLCAWDSGGRRTEAFFGQGTRLTVV.

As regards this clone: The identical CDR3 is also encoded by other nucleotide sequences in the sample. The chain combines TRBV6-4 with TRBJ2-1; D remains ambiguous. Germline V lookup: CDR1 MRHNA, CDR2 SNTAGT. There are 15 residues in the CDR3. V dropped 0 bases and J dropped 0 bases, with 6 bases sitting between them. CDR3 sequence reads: CASSDSSGSYNEQFF. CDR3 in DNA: TGTGCCAGCAGTGACTCCAGTGGCTCCTACAATGAGCAGTTCTTC.

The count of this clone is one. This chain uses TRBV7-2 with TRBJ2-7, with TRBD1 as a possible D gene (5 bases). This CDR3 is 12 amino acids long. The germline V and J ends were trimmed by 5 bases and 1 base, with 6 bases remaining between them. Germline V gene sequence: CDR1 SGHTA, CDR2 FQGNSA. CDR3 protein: CASSQGSYEQYF. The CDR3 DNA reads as TGTGCCAGCAGCCAGGGTTCCTACGAGCAGTACTTC.

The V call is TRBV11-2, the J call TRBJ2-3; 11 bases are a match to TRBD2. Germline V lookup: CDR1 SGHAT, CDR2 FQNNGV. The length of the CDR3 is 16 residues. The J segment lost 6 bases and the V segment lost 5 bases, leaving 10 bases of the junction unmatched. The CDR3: CASSATSGSIGDTQYF. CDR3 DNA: TGTGCCAGCAGCGCAACTAGCGGGAGTATTGGGGATACGCAGTATTTT.

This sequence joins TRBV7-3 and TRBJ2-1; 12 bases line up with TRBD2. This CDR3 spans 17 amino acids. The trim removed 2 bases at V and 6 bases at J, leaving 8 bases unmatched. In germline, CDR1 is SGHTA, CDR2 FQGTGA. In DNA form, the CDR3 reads TGTGCCAGCAGCTTAGAATCGGCTAGCGGGAGGGGCAATGAGCAGTTCTTC. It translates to CASSLESASGRGNEQFF.

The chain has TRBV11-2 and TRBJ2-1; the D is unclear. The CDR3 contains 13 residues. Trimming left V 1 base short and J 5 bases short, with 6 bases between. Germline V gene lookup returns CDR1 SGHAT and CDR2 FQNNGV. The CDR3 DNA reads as TGTGCCAGCAGCTTAGGGCACAACAATGAGCAGTTCTTC. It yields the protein CASSLGHNNEQFF.

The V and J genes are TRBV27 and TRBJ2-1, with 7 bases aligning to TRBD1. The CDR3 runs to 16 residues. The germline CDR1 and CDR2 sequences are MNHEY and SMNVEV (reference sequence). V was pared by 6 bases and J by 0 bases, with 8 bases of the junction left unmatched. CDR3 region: CASSRGGWLSYNEQFF. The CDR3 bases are TGTGCCAGCAGCCGAGGGGGCTGGCTCTCCTACAATGAGCAGTTCTTC.

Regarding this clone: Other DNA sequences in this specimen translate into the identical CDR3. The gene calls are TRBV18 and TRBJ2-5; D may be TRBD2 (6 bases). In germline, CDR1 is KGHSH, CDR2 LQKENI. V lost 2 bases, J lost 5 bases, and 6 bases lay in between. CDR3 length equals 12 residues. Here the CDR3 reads CASSPGGETQYF. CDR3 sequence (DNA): TGTGCCAGCTCACCAGGGGGGGAGACCCAGTACTTC. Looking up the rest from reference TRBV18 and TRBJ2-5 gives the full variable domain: NAGVMQNPRHLVRRRGQEARLRCSPMKGHSHVYWYRQLPEEGLKFMVYLQKENIIDESGMPKERFSAEFPKEGPSILRIQQVVRGDSAAYFCASSPGGETQYFGPGTRLLVL.

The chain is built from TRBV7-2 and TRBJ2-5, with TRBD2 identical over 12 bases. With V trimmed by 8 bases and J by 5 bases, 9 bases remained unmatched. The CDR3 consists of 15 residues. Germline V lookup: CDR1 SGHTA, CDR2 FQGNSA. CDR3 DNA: TGTGCCAGCGGACTAGCGGGACCCCCGGGGGAGACCCAGTACTTC. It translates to CASGLAGPPGETQYF.

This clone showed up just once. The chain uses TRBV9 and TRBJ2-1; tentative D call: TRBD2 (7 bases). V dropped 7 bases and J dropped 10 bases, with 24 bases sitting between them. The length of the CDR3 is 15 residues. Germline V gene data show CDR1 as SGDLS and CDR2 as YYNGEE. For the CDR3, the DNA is TGTGCCAGCGCCCCGGGGGGCGGGAGACGAGTCGAGCAGTTCTTC. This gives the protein CASAPGGGRRVEQFF.

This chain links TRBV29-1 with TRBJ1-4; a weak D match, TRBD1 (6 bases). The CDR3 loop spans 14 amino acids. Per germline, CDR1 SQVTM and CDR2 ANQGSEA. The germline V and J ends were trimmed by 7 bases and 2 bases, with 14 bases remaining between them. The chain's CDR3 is CSAVNQGTNEKLFF. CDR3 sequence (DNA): TGCAGCGCTGTAAATCAGGGGACTAATGAAAAACTGTTTTTT.

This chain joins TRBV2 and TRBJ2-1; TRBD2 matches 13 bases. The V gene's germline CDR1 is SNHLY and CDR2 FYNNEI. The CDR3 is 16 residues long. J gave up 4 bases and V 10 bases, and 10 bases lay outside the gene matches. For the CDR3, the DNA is TGTGCCATACCGGGACTAGCGGGATCTTCTTACAATGAGCAGTTCTTC. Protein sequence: CAIPGLAGSSYNEQFF.